Given below is one T cell receptor beta chain in context. The data originate from a study of cytotoxic CD8 clonotypes in ibrutinib-treated CLL. Study context: Included were about 11 relapsed/refractory and about 15 treatment-naive patients, of whom about 18 were IGHV unmutated. Each sample contained, on average, about 250,000 productive templates and nearly 95,000 productive rearrangements.

The V segment lost 4 bases and the J segment 5 bases; nucleotides outside the gene matches: 6. Germline V gene data show CDR1 as SGHNT and CDR2 as YYREEE (reference sequence). The CDR3 is 15 amino acids. Profiled with immunoSEQ multiplex PCR; TCRdb holds only in-frame clones, not every one. The table records about 43,000 clones, around 68% of them present only once. The specimen was PBMCs, collected after 12 months of ibrutinib treatment. The chain links TRBV5-4 to TRBJ2-5, with 12 bases identical to TRBD1. This receptor was taken from a human donor with chronic lymphocytic leukemia. The CDR3 loop is CASSMGQGARETQYF. DNA for the CDR3: TGTGCCAGCAGCATGGGACAGGGGGCGAGGGAGACCCAGTACTTC.